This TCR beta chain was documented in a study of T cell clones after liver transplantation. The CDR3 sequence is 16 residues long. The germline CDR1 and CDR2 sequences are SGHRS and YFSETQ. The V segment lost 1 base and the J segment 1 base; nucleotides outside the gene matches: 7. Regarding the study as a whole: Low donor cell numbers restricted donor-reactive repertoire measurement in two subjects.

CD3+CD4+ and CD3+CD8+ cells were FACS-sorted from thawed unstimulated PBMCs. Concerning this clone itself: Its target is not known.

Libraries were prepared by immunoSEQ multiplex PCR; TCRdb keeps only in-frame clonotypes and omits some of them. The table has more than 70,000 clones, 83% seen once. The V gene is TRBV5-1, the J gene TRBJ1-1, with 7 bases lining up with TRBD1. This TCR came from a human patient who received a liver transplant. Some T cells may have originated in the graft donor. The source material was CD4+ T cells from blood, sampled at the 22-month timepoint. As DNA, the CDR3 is TGCGCCAGCAGCTTGTCTACTAGGACAGGGAACACTGAAGCTTTCTTT. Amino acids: CASSLSTRTGNTEAFF. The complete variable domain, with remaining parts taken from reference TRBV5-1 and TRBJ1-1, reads KAGVTQTPRYLIKTRGQQVTLSCSPISGHRSVSWYQQTPGQGLQFLFEYFSETQRNKGNFPGRFSGRQFSNSRSEMNVSTLELGDSALYLCASSLSTRTGNTEAFFGQGTRLTVV.